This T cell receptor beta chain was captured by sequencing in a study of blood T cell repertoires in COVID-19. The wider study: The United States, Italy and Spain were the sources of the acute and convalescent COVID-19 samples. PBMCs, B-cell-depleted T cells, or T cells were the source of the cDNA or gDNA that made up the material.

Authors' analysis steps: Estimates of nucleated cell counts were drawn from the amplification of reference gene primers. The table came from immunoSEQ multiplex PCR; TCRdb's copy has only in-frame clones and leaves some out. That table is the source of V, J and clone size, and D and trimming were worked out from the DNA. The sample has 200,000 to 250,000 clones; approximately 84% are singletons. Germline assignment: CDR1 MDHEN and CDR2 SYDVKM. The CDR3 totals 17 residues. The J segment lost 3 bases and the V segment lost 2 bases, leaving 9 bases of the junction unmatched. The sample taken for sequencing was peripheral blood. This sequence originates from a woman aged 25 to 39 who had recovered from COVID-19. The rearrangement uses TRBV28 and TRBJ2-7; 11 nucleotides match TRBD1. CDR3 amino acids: CASSLNLAGTGGYEQYF. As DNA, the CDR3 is TGTGCCAGCAGTTTAAACCTCGCCGGGACAGGGGGCTACGAGCAGTACTTC.